The clone carrying this T cell receptor (beta chain) was picked up a small number of times. The data derive from a study of T cells in Graves' hyperthyroidism and ophthalmopathy. RNA transcripts provided the source from which TCR beta CDR3 regions were amplified. HTBI primers were used for first-round RT-PCR of the TCR CDR3. TCRdb reprocessed the multiplex PCR reads with MiXCR, giving one entry per CDR3 protein. Of some 740,000 distinct CDR3 sequences in the sample, about 15% are singletons; the top ten hold about 9.4%. The CDR3 consists of 14 residues. The ends were cut back, 5 bases at V and 4 bases at J, with 14 bases in the middle. In germline, CDR1 is MNHEY, CDR2 SVGEGT.

The chain links TRBV6-2 or TRBV6-3 to TRBJ1-2, with a possible D match to TRBD1 (6 bases). The origin of this receptor is a woman aged 18-29 years with Graves' hyperthyroidism. Sample: blood. CDR3 nucleotides: TGTGCCAGCAGTCGAAACAGGGACCGCTATGGCTACACCTTC. Amino acids: CASSRNRDRYGYTF.